The rows below give T cell receptor beta chains drawn from one sample of a study of T cells in Graves' hyperthyroidism and ophthalmopathy. In TCRdb, the multiplex PCR reads were re-called with MiXCR into one record per CDR3 protein. In the table there are more than 550,000 distinct CDR3 sequences, nearly 45% of which are singletons. Sequenced input: peripheral blood or thyroid tissue (not recorded which). These receptors all stem from an adult man with Graves' disease, either hyperthyroidism or ophthalmopathy (not recorded which). Each CDR3 is given with its conserved first and last residue. The D gene is left open where the match is weak. Clone size appears in some rows only: once, few, many, or a class for an expanded clone.

>TRBD1|TRBJ1-5|-|TRBV19|14
CAWSVGTVNKPQHF
TGTGCCTGGAGTGTTGGGACAGTTAATAAGCCCCAGCATTTT
>-|TRBJ1-5|-|TRBV11-1|10
CAGRDQPQHF
TGTGCCGGCAGGGATCAGCCCCAGCATTTT
>-|TRBJ1-2|many|TRBV7-9|15
CASSLWLQGADGYTF
TGTGCCAGCAGTTTATGGTTACAGGGTGCTGATGGCTACACCTTC
>-|TRBJ1-1|-|TRBV29-1|12
CSSYSGDTEAFF
TGCAGCAGTTACTCAGGGGACACTGAAGCTTTCTTT
>-|TRBJ1-1|few|TRBV10-3|16
CASSLTSYHRPEGTFF
TGTGCCAGCAGTTTAACCTCATATCACAGGCCCGAGGGGACTTTCTTT
>-|TRBJ2-7|many|TRBV20-1|10
CSGRLDEQYF
TGCAGTGGTAGGTTGGACGAGCAGTACTTC
>TRBD2|TRBJ2-2|-|TRBV13|17
CASSGAPGLAGTGELFF
TGTGCCAGCAGCGGGGCCCCGGGACTAGCGGGGACCGGGGAGCTGTTTTTT
>-|TRBJ1-2|few|TRBV12-3/TRBV12-4|13
CASSFGGVSGYTF
TGTGCCAGCAGTTTCGGGGGAGTGTCTGGCTACACCTTC
>TRBD1|TRBJ2-5|-|TRBV5-1|15
CASSRAGTGKETQYF
TGCGCCAGCAGCCGCGCCGGGACAGGGAAAGAGACCCAGTACTTC
>-|TRBJ2-5|-|TRBV24-1|18
CATSDFRDNGGYQETQYF
TGTGCCACCAGTGATTTCCGGGACAACGGGGGCTACCAAGAGACCCAGTACTTC
>-|TRBJ2-7|many|TRBV19|15
CASRMEGSNSYEQYF
TGTGCCAGTAGAATGGAGGGGTCGAATTCCTACGAGCAGTACTTC
>-|TRBJ1-1|few|TRBV7-8|16
CASSYSISRPNTEAFF
TGTGCCAGCAGTTACTCGATATCGCGGCCGAACACTGAAGCTTTCTTT
>-|TRBJ1-1|-|TRBV10-2|12
CASSDQVSEAFF
TGCGCCAGCAGTGATCAGGTGAGCGAAGCTTTCTTT
>TRBD1|TRBJ2-7|few|TRBV14|15
CASSPLGTGDYEQYF
TGTGCCAGCAGCCCCCTCGGGACAGGGGACTACGAGCAGTACTTC
>-|TRBJ1-1|-|TRBV6-1|15
CASASVGGGNTEAFF
TGTGCCAGCGCCTCAGTCGGGGGCGGGAACACTGAAGCTTTCTTT
>TRBD2|TRBJ2-7|-|TRBV20-1|14
CSARDIAGVDEQYF
TGCAGTGCTAGAGATATAGCGGGAGTCGACGAGCAGTACTTC
>-|TRBJ1-1|few|TRBV7-2|13
CASTWGFGTEAFF
TGTGCCAGCACTTGGGGTTTTGGCACTGAAGCTTTCTTT
>-|TRBJ2-7|once|TRBV27|17
CASNLGGHGRVLYEQYF
TGTGCCAGCAATTTAGGGGGGCATGGCAGAGTCCTATACGAGCAGTACTTC
>-|TRBJ1-4|many|TRBV7-8|13
CASSLAREEKLFF
TGTGCCAGCAGCTTAGCCAGGGAAGAAAAACTGTTTTTT
>TRBD1|TRBJ2-5|few|TRBV7-9|16
CASSRTGALYQETQYF
TGTGCCAGCAGCCGTACAGGGGCCTTGTACCAAGAGACCCAGTACTTC
>-|TRBJ2-7|-|TRBV15|14
CATSRGGKHYEQYF
TGTGCCACCAGCAGGGGGGGCAAACACTACGAGCAGTACTTC
>-|TRBJ1-1|-|TRBV5-1|13
CASSLGAETEAFF
TGCGCCAGCAGCTTGGGGGCAGAAACTGAAGCTTTCTTT
>-|TRBJ1-1|many|TRBV29-1|13
CSVERVGGTEAFF
TGCAGCGTTGAACGTGTAGGGGGCACTGAAGCTTTCTTT
>TRBD2|TRBJ2-7|few|TRBV20-1|15
CSAGAWRESSYEQYF
TGCAGTGCTGGGGCGTGGCGGGAGAGCTCCTACGAGCAGTACTTC
>TRBD1|TRBJ1-1|many|TRBV19|14
CASSARQGNTEAFF
TGCGCCAGCAGCGCCCGACAGGGTAACACTGAAGCTTTCTTT
>-|TRBJ2-7|few|TRBV6-5|14
CANASLTVFHEQYF
TGTGCCAACGCGTCCTTGACGGTGTTCCACGAGCAGTACTTC
>TRBD1|TRBJ1-5|once|TRBV7-9|15
CASSLPGTGVQPQHF
TGTGCCAGCAGTTTACCCGGGACAGGGGTTCAGCCCCAGCATTTT
>TRBD1|TRBJ1-1|-|TRBV12-3/TRBV12-4|13
CASSAQGGYEAFF
TGTGCCAGCAGTGCCCAGGGGGGCTATGAAGCTTTCTTT
>-|TRBJ1-5|few|TRBV24-1|10
CATSDQAQHF
TGTGCCACCAGTGATCAGGCCCAGCATTTT
>TRBD1|TRBJ2-7|many|TRBV15|14
CATSRDRGLYEQYF
TGTGCCACCAGCAGGGACAGGGGGCTTTACGAGCAGTACTTC
>TRBD1|TRBJ1-1|-|TRBV14|16
CASRKGQGDWGTEAFF
TGTGCCAGCAGGAAGGGACAGGGGGATTGGGGCACTGAAGCTTTCTTT
>-|TRBJ2-3|-|TRBV6-1|18
CASSPPWGAVKVGDTQYF
TGTGCCAGCAGTCCCCCTTGGGGTGCGGTGAAGGTTGGGGATACGCAGTATTTT
>-|TRBJ2-6|-|TRBV6-1|14
CASSYSSGANVLTF
TGTGCCAGCAGTTACAGCTCTGGGGCCAACGTCCTGACTTTC
>-|TRBJ2-5|many|TRBV7-6|12
CASSSLRETQYF
TGTGCCAGCAGCTCCCTACGGGAGACCCAGTACTTC
>-|TRBJ1-2|few|TRBV10-3|14
CAISESSTGWSYTF
TGTGCCATCAGTGAGTCGAGTACCGGCTGGAGCTACACCTTC
>-|TRBJ1-6|-|TRBV7-8|13
CASSLNPNSPLHF
TGTGCCAGCAGCTTAAATCCGAATTCACCCCTCCACTTT
>-|TRBJ2-3|-|TRBV19|12
CASKEGTDTQYF
TGTGCCAGTAAGGAGGGCACAGATACGCAGTATTTT
>-|TRBJ2-7|few|TRBV14|17
CASSQEGRSTEGYEQYF
TGTGCCAGCAGCCAAGAGGGGAGGTCAACTGAGGGTTACGAGCAGTACTTC
>TRBD1|TRBJ1-4|few|TRBV2|11
CATYRGEKLFF
TGTGCCACATACAGGGGTGAAAAACTGTTTTTT
>-|TRBJ1-1|-|TRBV11-2|17
CASSLQGPFYMNTEAFF
TGTGCCAGCAGCTTACAGGGGCCCTTCTACATGAACACTGAAGCTTTCTTT
>TRBD1|TRBJ1-6|many|TRBV10-2|14
CASSETGGYSPLHF
TGCGCCAGCAGTGAGACAGGGGGTTATTCACCCCTCCACTTT
>-|TRBJ2-3|-|TRBV24-1|12
CATSGGTDTQYF
TGTGCCACCAGTGGAGGGACAGATACGCAGTATTTT
>TRBD1|TRBJ1-2|-|TRBV9|16
CASSRDRDSANYGYTF
TGTGCCAGCTCACGGGACAGGGATTCAGCTAACTATGGCTACACCTTC
>-|TRBJ2-5|-|TRBV29-1|15
CSVSSAGTNQETQYF
TGCAGCGTGAGTTCTGCCGGGACGAACCAAGAGACCCAGTACTTC
>-|TRBJ1-1|few|TRBV7-2|14
CASSQVPRGSEAFF
TGTGCCAGCAGCCAAGTACCCAGGGGCTCTGAAGCTTTCTTT
>-|TRBJ1-4|-|TRBV24-1|14
CATSDLYGTEKLFF
TGTGCCACCAGTGACCTATATGGGACTGAAAAACTGTTTTTT
>TRBD1|TRBJ1-6|-|TRBV2|15
CASMEVGQGRSPLHF
TGTGCCAGCATGGAGGTCGGACAGGGTCGCTCACCCCTCCACTTT
>-|TRBJ1-1|-|TRBV29-1|16
CSVEDLKEIANTEAFF
TGCAGCGTTGAAGATCTCAAGGAGATAGCGAACACTGAAGCTTTCTTT
>-|TRBJ2-2|few|TRBV2|15
CASSEQGLSTGEPFF
TGTGCCAGCAGTGAGCAGGGGTTGAGCACCGGGGAGCCGTTTTTT
>-|TRBJ1-6|once|TRBV5-1|15
CASSLTRDGDSPLHF
TGCGCCAGCAGCTTGACACGGGACGGCGATTCACCCCTCCACTTT
>-|TRBJ1-4|-|TRBV15|14
CATSRARINEKLFF
TGTGCCACCAGCAGAGCCAGAATAAATGAAAAACTGTTTTTT
>TRBD2|TRBJ2-7|few|TRBV7-9|19
CASSLAFGLLPGGTYEQYF
TGTGCCAGCAGCTTAGCTTTCGGGCTTCTACCGGGAGGTACCTACGAGCAGTACTTC
>-|TRBJ2-6|many|TRBV7-8|14
CASKTNSGANVLTF
TGTGCCAGCAAGACGAACTCTGGGGCCAACGTCCTGACTTTC